Listed below are T cell receptor beta chains from one sample, sequenced in a study of cytomegalovirus exposure and HLA in healthy donors. Only in-frame clones appear in the TCRdb table, and some are missing; sequencing was by immunoSEQ multiplex PCR. The top ten hold about 1.9% of the sample, which has about 180,000 clones, over 75% seen once. Sample: PBMCs. The source of these receptors is a woman in her 30s in good health and CMV-seronegative. The CDR3 runs from the conserved cysteine through the conserved F or W. A D gene is named only where the DNA matches it firmly. Not every row has a clone size; where given, it reads once, few, many or a size class.

>once|NA|TRBV11-2|TRBJ1-1
CASSLGQTLRAFF
TGTGCCAGCAGCTTAGGACAGACCCTGAGGGCTTTCTTT
>few|TRBD1|TRBV9|TRBJ2-6
CASSERQGAGSGANVLTF
TGTGCCAGCAGCGAGAGACAGGGGGCGGGCTCTGGGGCCAACGTCCTGACTTTC
>NA|TRBD2|TRBV20-1|TRBJ2-5
CSARTSVLLHF
TGCAGTGCTAGGACTAGCGTCCTCCTTCACTTC
>few|TRBD1|TRBV7-9|TRBJ1-5
CASSQGAGRPQHF
TGTGCCAGCAGCCAGGGGGCCGGGCGGCCCCAGCATTTT
>few|NA|TRBV21-1|TRBJ1-1
CASQGLKTNTEAFF
TGTGCCAGTCAGGGTTTAAAAACGAACACTGAAGCTTTCTTT
>NA|NA|TRBV7-9|TRBJ2-7
CASSPYGGLSYEQYF
TGTGCCAGCAGCCCCTATGGGGGACTGTCCTACGAGCAGTACTTC
>NA|NA|TRBV10-1|TRBJ2-5
CASSEGRGLETQYF
TGCGCCAGCAGTGAAGGACGGGGTCTGGAGACCCAGTACTTC
>few|NA|TRBV5-1|TRBJ2-1
CASSLEVRGYNEQFF
TGCGCCAGCAGCTTGGAGGTCAGGGGCTACAATGAGCAGTTCTTC
>NA|TRBD1|TRBV5-1|TRBJ1-5
CASRWGTGDQPQHF
TGCGCCAGCAGATGGGGGACAGGGGATCAGCCCCAGCATTTT
>NA|NA|TRBV2|TRBJ2-7
CASMADSYEQYF
TGTGCCAGCATGGCGGACAGCTACGAGCAGTACTTC
>NA|NA|TRBV4-3|TRBJ2-3
CASSQDREDTQYF
TGCGCCAGCAGCCAAGATCGGGAAGATACGCAGTATTTT
>NA|TRBD1|TRBV5-6|TRBJ2-3
CASSAGTGVADTQYF
TGTGCCAGCAGCGCCGGGACAGGGGTCGCAGATACGCAGTATTTT
>few|NA|TRBV5-6|TRBJ2-3
CASSLGGLTDTQYF
TGTGCCAGCAGCTTGGGGGGCCTCACAGATACGCAGTATTTT
>NA|NA|TRBV6-4|TRBJ2-2
CASREQGQGTGELFF
TGTGCCAGCAGAGAACAGGGTCAGGGCACCGGGGAGCTGTTTTTT
>NA|TRBD2|TRBV7-9|TRBJ2-7
CASSLGLAGYEQYF
TGTGCCAGCAGCTTAGGACTAGCTGGTTACGAGCAGTACTTC
>NA|TRBD1|TRBV6-4|TRBJ2-7
CAKRTGDKTYEQYF
TGTGCCAAACGGACAGGGGACAAAACCTACGAGCAGTACTTC
>few|TRBD1|TRBV30|TRBJ1-6
CACLSGTDNSPLHF
TGTGCCTGCCTCTCCGGGACAGACAATTCACCCCTCCACTTT
>once|TRBD2|TRBV6-6|TRBJ2-4
CASAGLAGAKNIQYF
TGTGCCAGCGCCGGACTAGCGGGAGCCAAAAACATTCAGTACTTC
>NA|NA|TRBV5-8|TRBJ2-3
CASSRGPGVSTDTQYF
TGTGCCAGCAGCCGGGGTCCGGGAGTCAGCACAGATACGCAGTATTTT
>NA|NA|TRBV10-2|TRBJ2-7
CAVKGGLREQYF
TGCGCCGTCAAGGGAGGACTCCGAGAGCAGTACTTC
>NA|TRBD1|TRBV7-3|TRBJ1-2
CASGKTGGRDYGYTF
TGTGCCAGCGGCAAGACAGGGGGCAGAGACTATGGCTACACCTTC
>NA|TRBD1|TRBV19|TRBJ1-2
CASSPEGQGGGYTF
TGTGCCAGTAGTCCGGAGGGACAGGGTGGAGGCTACACCTTC
>NA|NA|TRBV7-3|TRBJ1-3
CASSPSPRGNTIYF
TGTGCCAGCAGCCCCAGCCCCAGGGGCAACACCATATATTTT
>few|NA|TRBV6-5|TRBJ1-1
CASSLIRDIPNTEAFF
TGTGCCAGCAGTTTGATAAGAGACATTCCCAACACTGAAGCTTTCTTT
>NA|TRBD1|TRBV7-2|TRBJ2-7
CASRYSRDRGDEQYF
TGTGCCAGCAGGTACTCCCGGGACAGGGGAGACGAGCAGTACTTC
>NA|TRBD1|TRBV9|TRBJ1-4
CASSVGQGTAEKLFF
TGTGCCAGCAGCGTGGGACAGGGAACGGCAGAAAAACTGTTTTTT
>NA|TRBD2|TRBV12-5|TRBJ2-3
CASGLSGGFTDTQYF
TGTGCTAGTGGTCTTAGCGGGGGGTTCACAGATACGCAGTATTTT
>NA|NA|TRBV5-6|TRBJ1-2
CASSLLTEAYGYTF
TGTGCCAGCAGCTTGTTGACAGAGGCCTATGGCTACACCTTC
>few|TRBD2|TRBV7-9|TRBJ2-1
CASSNRGGSYNEQFF
TGTGCCAGCAGCAACCGGGGGGGCTCCTACAATGAGCAGTTCTTC
>NA|NA|TRBV5-1|TRBJ1-1
CASSWQGPNTEAFF
TGCGCCAGCAGCTGGCAGGGGCCGAACACTGAAGCTTTCTTT
>few|NA|TRBV9|TRBJ2-5
CASSDGRTGSGEETQYF
TGTGCCAGCAGCGACGGGAGGACAGGGAGTGGGGAAGAGACCCAGTACTTC
>few|NA|TRBV5-4|TRBJ2-7
CASSLGPSVYEQYF
TGTGCCAGCAGCTTGGGGCCCTCCGTCTACGAGCAGTACTTC
>NA|NA|TRBV7-2|TRBJ2-5
CASSPGVAGQYF
TGTGCCAGCAGCCCGGGCGTCGCGGGCCAGTACTTC
>NA|NA|TRBV9|TRBJ1-2
CASTRRGYGYTF
TGTGCCAGCACCCGCCGGGGGTATGGCTACACCTTC
>NA|NA|TRBV2|TRBJ1-6
CASSEWPGRGSPLHF
TGTGCCAGCAGTGAGTGGCCAGGGCGCGGTTCACCCCTCCACTTT
>NA|TRBD2|TRBV27|TRBJ2-1
CASSPTSGEYNEQFF
TGTGCCAGCAGTCCGACTAGCGGGGAGTACAATGAGCAGTTCTTC
>NA|TRBD2|TRBV4-3|TRBJ2-3
CASSQVRAGGETQYF
TGCGCCAGCAGCCAAGTTCGTGCGGGGGGCGAAACGCAGTATTTT
>NA|TRBD1|TRBV6-5|TRBJ1-2
CASSYSLYRGHGYTF
TGTGCCAGCAGTTACTCCCTTTACAGGGGCCATGGCTACACCTTC
>NA|TRBD2|TRBV19|TRBJ2-5
CASSLRRGGVETQYF
TGTGCCAGTAGCTTGCGGCGGGGGGGCGTGGAGACCCAGTACTTC
>once|TRBD1|TRBV7-3|TRBJ1-2
CASSPAQGAGGYTF
TGTGCCAGCAGCCCGGCACAGGGGGCGGGAGGCTACACCTTC
>NA|NA|TRBV5-1|TRBJ2-2
CASSTAMSGGATGELFF
TGCGCCAGCAGCACGGCAATGTCGGGGGGCGCTACCGGGGAGCTGTTTTTT
>NA|TRBD2|TRBV5-1|TRBJ2-3
CASSLGLAGGTDTQYF
TGCGCCAGCAGCCTTGGACTAGCGGGGGGGACAGATACGCAGTATTTT
>few|TRBD1|TRBV25-1|TRBJ1-2
CASRGGQIYGYTF
TGTGCCAGCAGGGGGGGACAGATCTATGGCTACACCTTC
>NA|TRBD1|TRBV2|TRBJ1-4
CASSKETGGEKLFF
TGTGCCAGCAGCAAGGAGACAGGGGGGGAAAAACTGTTTTTT
>NA|NA|TRBV25-1|TRBJ1-1
CASSVRGSMQSQSEAFF
TGTGCCAGCAGTGTACGCGGATCCATGCAAAGCCAATCTGAAGCTTTCTTT
>NA|TRBD1|TRBV13|TRBJ2-3
CASSYPDRGDTQYF
TGTGCCAGCAGCTATCCTGACAGGGGAGATACGCAGTATTTT
>once|NA|TRBV6-6|TRBJ2-2
CASSYSGGELFF
TGTGCCAGCAGTTATTCGGGAGGGGAGCTGTTTTTT
>few|TRBD2|TRBV4-1|TRBJ2-5
CASSLSGTQETQYF
TGCGCCAGCAGCCTAAGCGGGACCCAAGAGACCCAGTACTTC
>NA|TRBD1|TRBV30|TRBJ1-2
CAWGRDRAQYGYTF
TGTGCCTGGGGCCGGGACAGGGCCCAGTATGGCTACACCTTC
>NA|NA|TRBV21-1|TRBJ1-2
CASSANGAEPGQGKNFDGYTF
TGTGCCAGCAGCGCTAATGGTGCGGAGCCGGGACAGGGGAAAAATTTTGATGGCTACACCTTC
>NA|NA|TRBV19|TRBJ2-7
CASSYGQTLEEQYF
TGTGCCAGTAGCTATGGACAGACCTTAGAGGAGCAGTACTTC
>NA|TRBD1|TRBV30|TRBJ1-1
CAWSASGGTEAFF
TGTGCCTGGAGTGCTTCAGGGGGCACTGAAGCTTTCTTT
>NA|NA|TRBV18|TRBJ2-3
CASSPLPRGNTDTQYF
TGTGCCAGCTCACCACTCCCACGGGGGAATACAGATACGCAGTATTTT
>NA|TRBD1|TRBV5-8|TRBJ1-5
CASSLAQGALSNQPQHF
TGTGCCAGCAGCTTGGCCCAGGGGGCTCTCTCCAATCAGCCCCAGCATTTT
>once|TRBD1|TRBV5-1|TRBJ2-7
CASSLDRGKRDEQYF
TGCGCCAGCAGCTTGGACAGGGGAAAGAGGGACGAGCAGTACTTC